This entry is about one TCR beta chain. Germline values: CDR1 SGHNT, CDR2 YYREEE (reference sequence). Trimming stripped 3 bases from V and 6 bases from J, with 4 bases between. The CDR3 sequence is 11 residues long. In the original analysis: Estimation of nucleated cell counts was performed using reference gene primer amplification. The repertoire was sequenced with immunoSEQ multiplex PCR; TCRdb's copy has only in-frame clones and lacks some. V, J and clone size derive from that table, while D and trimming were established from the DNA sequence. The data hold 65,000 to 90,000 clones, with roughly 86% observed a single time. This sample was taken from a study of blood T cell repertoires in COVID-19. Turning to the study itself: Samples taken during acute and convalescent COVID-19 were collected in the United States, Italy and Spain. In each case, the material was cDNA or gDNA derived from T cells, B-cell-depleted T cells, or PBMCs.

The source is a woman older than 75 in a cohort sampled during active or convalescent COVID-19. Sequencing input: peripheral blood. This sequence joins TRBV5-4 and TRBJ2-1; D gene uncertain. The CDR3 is CASSYSNEQFF. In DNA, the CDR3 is TGTGCCAGCAGCTATAGCAATGAGCAGTTCTTC. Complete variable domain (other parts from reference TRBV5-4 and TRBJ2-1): ETGVTQSPTHLIKTRGQQVTLRCSSQSGHNTVSWYQQALGQGPQFIFQYYREEENGRGNFPPRFSGLQFPNYSSELNVNALELDDSALYLCASSYSNEQFFGPGTRLTVL.